This entry lists 8 T cell receptor beta chains sequenced from one sample in a study of technical replicates of blood from a few donors. Assay used: immunoSEQ multiplex PCR; TCRdb lists only in-frame clones, some missing. This table holds some 74,000 clones, under 98% found once. The specimen sequenced was T cells isolated from PBMCs. The receptors here all came from a human donor in good health.

The chain joins TRBV7-2 to TRBJ2-1; D unclear. The CDR3 covers 15 residues. V was clipped by 0 bases and J by 1 base, with 7 bases between them. Germline assignment: CDR1 SGHTA and CDR2 FQGNSA. The CDR3 loop is CASSLARGSYNEQFF. The DNA for the CDR3 is TGTGCCAGCAGCTTAGCGCGTGGTTCCTACAATGAGCAGTTCTTC.

V and J are TRBV6-1 and TRBJ1-2; possible D gene TRBD1, 6 bases. The V end was cut by 3 bases, the J end by 2 bases, with 13 bases between. Germline assignment: CDR1 MNHNS and CDR2 SASEGT. This CDR3 is 15 amino acids long. The CDR3 sequence: CASSEPGHTNYGYTF. The CDR3 DNA reads TGTGCCAGCAGTGAGCCGGGACATACCAACTATGGCTACACCTTC.

V is TRBV4-1 and J is TRBJ2-7; 10 bases are shared with TRBD2. Germline values: CDR1 MGHRA, CDR2 YSYEKL. CDR3 length: 15 residues. V was pared by 3 bases and J by 0 bases, with 2 bases of the junction left unmatched. CDR3 in amino acids: CASSHRLAGSYEQYF. The CDR3 bases are TGCGCCAGCAGCCATAGACTAGCGGGCTCCTACGAGCAGTACTTC.

The chain recombines TRBV9 with TRBJ2-7; the D gene is possibly TRBD1 (5 bases). From germline, CDR1 is SGDLS and CDR2 YYNGEE. The CDR3 is 14 amino acids. The V end was cut by 5 bases, the J end by 3 bases, with 15 bases between. The CDR3 nucleotides read TGTGCCAGCAGTGAGGTTCGTAGGGGCTACGAGCAGTACTTC. Translation gives CASSEVRRGYEQYF.

The rearrangement joins TRBV19 to TRBJ2-7, with D tentatively TRBD1 (5 bases). This CDR3 has 16 amino acids. V was clipped by 6 bases and J by 3 bases, with 21 bases between them. Germline-derived CDR1 and CDR2 are LNHDA and SQIVND (reference sequence). The CDR3 loop is CASSLGYTGKGYEQYF. DNA for the CDR3: TGTGCCAGTAGCCTAGGCTATACAGGAAAGGGCTACGAGCAGTACTTC. Using reference TRBV19 and TRBJ2-7 for the parts outside the CDR3, the full variable domain is DGGITQSPKYLFRKEGQNVTLSCEQNLNHDAMYWYRQDPGQGLRLIYYSQIVNDFQKGDIAEGYSVSREKKESFPLTVTSAQKNPTAFYLCASSLGYTGKGYEQYFGPGTRLTVT.

The chain employs TRBV7-2 and TRBJ1-5, with 7 bases matching TRBD1. J was trimmed by 15 bases and V by 2 bases; bases with no gene match: 7. The CDR3 covers 12 residues. Looked up from germline, CDR1 is SGHTA and CDR2 is FQGNSA. The CDR3 spells CASSLRPGQTHF. CDR3 in DNA: TGTGCCAGCAGCTTAAGGCCGGGACAGACGCATTTT.

The CDR3 is CASSLGGREQFF. The CDR3 coding sequence is TGTGCCAGCAGCTTAGGGGGGCGTGAGCAGTTCTTC. This chain connects TRBV13 to TRBJ2-1; a possible D gene is TRBD1 (5 bases). CDR1 is PRHDT and CDR2 is FYEKMQ in the germline V gene (reference sequence). The CDR3 runs to 12 residues. V was shortened by 0 bases and J by 9 bases, with 6 bases between the two germline ends.

The V call is TRBV6-1, the J call TRBJ1-4; the D is unclear. Germline CDR1 MNHNS, CDR2 SASEGT. The CDR3 totals 13 residues. Trimming removed 0 bases from V and 6 bases from J, with 5 bases in between. The CDR3 loop is CASSEARDEKLFF. The CDR3 nucleotides are TGTGCCAGCAGTGAAGCGCGGGATGAAAAACTGTTTTTT.